A few counts support the clone carrying this TCR beta chain. Its antigen is still unknown. Trimming took 4 bases from V and 0 from J; bases not matched to a gene: 2. This CDR3 spans 14 amino acids. From germline, CDR1 is SGHRS and CDR2 YFSETQ. The data stem from a study of cytomegalovirus exposure and HLA in healthy donors. General study findings and limits: In an earlier analysis, most TCR beta V segments were productive about 87% or about 30% of the time. As was reported, the HLA-A and HLA-B alleles of most subjects were accurately predicted from TCR beta sequences.

Vbeta (60) and Jbeta (13) primers were used in the PCR. Sequenced by immunoSEQ multiplex PCR; TCRdb stores in-frame clones only, minus some. The repertoire holds some 120,000 clones, around a tenth seen once, with approximately 3% in the top ten. This sequence originates from a man aged 30 to 45 in good health and CMV-seronegative. Sample: PBMCs. This sequence joins TRBV5-1 and TRBJ1-2, with TRBD1 matching 8 bases. The CDR3 here is CASSPDRANYGYTF. The CDR3 region has the DNA TGCGCCAGCAGCCCGGACAGGGCTAACTATGGCTACACCTTC.